A single sample gave rise to the 22 T cell receptor beta chains below, sequenced in a study of CD8+ T cells in alopecia areata. Extracted from the samples, RNA was reverse transcribed into cDNA to serve as the sequencing template. Clones were read by immunoSEQ multiplex PCR, and TCRdb kept only the in-frame ones, dropping some. The sample gives about 100,000 clones, about 50% of which show up once; approximately 23% is in the top ten. Sequencing was carried out using NKG2D-low CD8+ T cells sorted from blood. The receptors were sampled from a human donor with alopecia areata.

V is TRBV28 and J is TRBJ1-5, with D unresolved. This CDR3 is built from 13 residues. With 7 bases removed from V and 0 bases from J, the gap between germline ends came to 7 bases. The germline gives CDR1 MDHEN, CDR2 SYDVKM. The CDR3 protein is CASTSDSNQPQHF. In DNA, the CDR3 is TGTGCCAGCACCTCGGATAGCAATCAGCCCCAGCATTTT.

This clone has just a few counts. The V call is TRBV4-1, the J call TRBJ2-7, with 12 positions matching TRBD2. CDR1 MGHRA and CDR2 YSYEKL come from the germline V gene. With 0 bases clipped from V and 4 bases from J, the junction kept 7 bases outside the gene matches. The CDR3 spans 17 residues. The CDR3 reads CASSQESGLAGIYEQYF. In DNA form, the CDR3 reads TGCGCCAGCAGCCAAGAATCCGGACTAGCGGGAATTTACGAGCAGTACTTC.

This chain links TRBV9 with TRBJ2-2; D call uncertain. This CDR3 contains 12 residues. Per germline, CDR1 SGDLS and CDR2 YYNGEE. Between the trimmed V and J ends, which lost 2 bases and 6 bases, there was a span of 5 bases. The chain's CDR3 is CASSVIPGELFF. DNA of the CDR3: TGTGCCAGCAGCGTTATCCCCGGGGAGCTGTTTTTT.

The V and J genes are TRBV15 and TRBJ2-6, with TRBD1 as a possible D gene (6 bases). The CDR3 length is 16 residues. From germline, CDR1 is LNHNV and CDR2 YYDKDF (reference sequence). Trimming shortened V by 0 bases and J by 0 bases, and 6 bases separated the two germline ends. The CDR3 here is CATSREGGSGANVLTF. In DNA form, the CDR3 reads TGTGCCACCAGCAGAGAAGGGGGCTCTGGGGCCAACGTCCTGACTTTC.

The chain has TRBV6-5 and TRBJ1-2; 7 bases align to TRBD1. Trimming at V came to 0 bases and at J to 3 bases, leaving 7 bases not matched to a gene. Germline V gene sequence: CDR1 MNHEY, CDR2 SVGAGI. The CDR3 totals 16 residues. CDR3 nucleotides: TGTGCCAGCAGTTACTCCGACAGGGACATCGACTATGGCTACACCTTC. Amino acid sequence: CASSYSDRDIDYGYTF.

The rearrangement uses TRBV6-5 and TRBJ2-3, with D hard to call. CDR1 and CDR2 from the germline V gene are MNHEY and SVGAGI. This CDR3 is 13 amino acids long. V was shortened by 6 bases and J by 6 bases, with 13 bases between the two germline ends. CDR3 nucleotides: TGTGCCAGCAGCCAAGTTAATGCGGATACGCAGTATTTT. Its protein is CASSQVNADTQYF.

The rearrangement uses TRBV27 and TRBJ2-7; 7 bases fit TRBD2. CDR1 is MNHEY and CDR2 is SMNVEV in the germline V gene (reference sequence). V was pared by 6 bases and J by 3 bases, with 8 bases of the junction left unmatched. This CDR3 comprises 14 residues. The CDR3 reads CASSPRAGVYEQYF. In DNA form, the CDR3 reads TGTGCCAGCAGCCCTCGTGCGGGAGTCTACGAGCAGTACTTC.

This chain joins TRBV27 and TRBJ2-7, with D possibly matching TRBD2 (6 bases). This CDR3 region has 11 residues. Germline CDR1 and CDR2: MNHEY and SMNVEV (reference sequence). V lost 8 bases and J lost 6, with 11 bases in between. The CDR3 spells CASLRGSEQYF. CDR3 DNA sequence: TGTGCCAGCCTACGGGGGTCCGAGCAGTACTTC.

The chain employs TRBV2 and TRBJ2-1; tentatively, D is TRBD2 (5 bases). The CDR3 is 13 residues long. The V and J ends lost 8 bases and 9 bases respectively, with 17 bases between them. CDR1 is SNHLY, CDR2 FYNNEI, per germline. CDR3 DNA: TGTGCCAGCCCCCGAGGGCCACTTAGTGAGCAGTTCTTC. It codes for CASPRGPLSEQFF.

This clone came up a few times. The gene calls are TRBV19 and TRBJ1-4; D call uncertain. Germline lookup yields CDR1 LNHDA and CDR2 SQIVND (reference sequence). Trimming took off 8 bases at V and 3 bases at J, with 10 bases between the two ends. This CDR3 has 13 amino acids. The DNA for the CDR3 is TGTGCCAGTCGTCTTGGTCCTAATGAAAAACTGTTTTTT. This codes for CASRLGPNEKLFF.

This chain links TRBV10-2 with TRBJ2-5; tentative D call: TRBD1 (6 bases). CDR3 size: 13 residues. The V end was cut by 6 bases, the J end by 3 bases, with 11 bases between. The germline V gene has CDR1 WSHSY and CDR2 SAAADI. CDR3 amino acids: CASRDSREETQYF. CDR3 sequence (DNA): TGCGCCAGCAGGGACAGTCGAGAAGAGACCCAGTACTTC.

The chain combines TRBV27 with TRBJ2-7; TRBD1 matches at 11 bases. Germline lookup yields CDR1 MNHEY and CDR2 SMNVEV (reference sequence). V lost 4 bases and J lost 6; bases outside the gene matches: 5. The CDR3 consists of 14 residues. The DNA of the CDR3 is TGTGCCAGCAGTTCTGGGACAGGGGGTTTCGAGCAGTACTTC. Encoded protein: CASSSGTGGFEQYF.

This clone showed up just once. The chain recombines TRBV5-1 with TRBJ2-3; the D gene is possibly TRBD2 (6 bases). Looked up from germline, CDR1 is SGHRS and CDR2 is YFSETQ. This CDR3 comprises 16 residues. Trimming pared 0 bases from V and 4 bases from J, leaving 15 bases between. CDR3 in amino acids: CASSLGGESLPDTQYF. The CDR3 DNA is TGCGCCAGCAGCTTGGGCGGGGAGAGTCTCCCAGATACGCAGTATTTT.

The sample holds a few counts of this clone. The chain is built from TRBV5-1 and TRBJ2-7, with D uncertain. The CDR3 loop spans 15 amino acids. The germline CDR1 and CDR2 sequences are SGHRS and YFSETQ. V gave up 0 bases and J gave up 3 bases, with 13 bases separating them. The CDR3 DNA is TGCGCCAGCAGCTTGGTGTCTGAGCGCGGCTACGAGCAGTACTTC. Protein product: CASSLVSERGYEQYF.

The V and J genes are TRBV5-5 and TRBJ2-5, with 9 bases lining up with TRBD1. The DNA matches TRBJ2-7 better at its end, which makes the J call doubtful. CDR3 length: 12 amino acids. Germline V gene lookup returns CDR1 SGHKS and CDR2 YYEKEE (reference sequence). CDR3 protein: CASSWTGDEQYF. CDR3 bases: TGTGCCAGCAGCTGGACAGGGGACGAGCAGTACTTC.

Here the CDR3 DNA reads TGCGCCAGCAGCGGACCTACAGAAAAACTGTTTTTT. This codes for CASSGPTEKLFF. V is TRBV5-1 and J is TRBJ1-4; D unclear. With 4 bases removed from V and 8 bases from J, the gap between germline ends came to 9 bases. The CDR3 loop spans 12 amino acids. The germline gives CDR1 SGHRS, CDR2 YFSETQ.

J is TRBJ1-1 and V is TRBV7-2; tentatively, D is TRBD1 (5 bases). Germline V gene sequence: CDR1 SGHTA, CDR2 FQGNSA. Trimming took 1 base from V and 1 from J, leaving 16 bases between them. The CDR3 runs to 17 residues. DNA of the CDR3: TGTGCCAGCAGCTTAGTAATGAGGGGAGGGAAGAACACTGAAGCTTTCTTT. Translation gives CASSLVMRGGKNTEAFF.

V usage is TRBV19 and J usage is TRBJ2-7, with 10 bases matching TRBD1. The J segment lost 4 bases and the V segment lost 9 bases, leaving 12 bases of the junction unmatched. This CDR3 has 15 amino acids. CDR1 is LNHDA and CDR2 is SQIVND in the germline V gene (reference sequence). CDR3 bases: TGTGCCAGCGCTCCCGCGCCGGGACAGGGGTACGAGCAGTACTTC. Protein: CASAPAPGQGYEQYF.

The CDR3 coding sequence is TGTGCCAGCAGCTCGGAGGAGGAGGGGCCTCTCTATGGCTACACCTTC. Translating gives CASSSEEEGPLYGYTF. V is TRBV7-8 and J is TRBJ1-2; maybe TRBD1 (5 bases). The V gene's germline CDR1 is SGHVS and CDR2 FQNEAQ. V lost 4 bases to trimming and J lost 4 bases, with 19 bases between them. This CDR3 has 16 amino acids.

The CDR3 nucleotides are TGCGCCAGCAGCCTTGGGTCCGGGGAGCTGTTTTTT. Protein product: CASSLGSGELFF. The chain links TRBV5-1 to TRBJ2-2; D unclear. Trimming left V 4 bases short and J 6 bases short, with 7 bases between. This CDR3 is 12 amino acids long. Germline loops: CDR1 SGHRS, CDR2 YFSETQ.

V gene TRBV7-9 combines with J gene TRBJ2-1; 7 positions agree with TRBD2. The trim removed 1 base at V and 4 bases at J, leaving 4 bases unmatched. Germline values: CDR1 SEHNR, CDR2 FQNEAQ (reference sequence). This CDR3 is 15 amino acids long. CDR3 loop: CASSLVAGVYNEQFF. In DNA form, the CDR3 reads TGTGCCAGCAGCTTAGTTGCGGGAGTGTACAATGAGCAGTTCTTC.

A single count supports this clone. V gene TRBV11-2 combines with J gene TRBJ2-3; D not certain. This CDR3 region has 16 residues. Germline loops: CDR1 SGHAT, CDR2 FQNNGV. V lost 5 bases to trimming and J lost 3 bases, with 18 bases between them. This chain's CDR3 is CASSPYYRGATDTQYF. The CDR3, as DNA: TGTGCCAGCAGCCCATACTATCGAGGTGCGACAGATACGCAGTATTTT.